The 3 T cell receptor beta chains below were found in one sample sequenced in a study of blood T cell repertoires in COVID-19. Some clones are missing from TCRdb's copy, which holds only in-frame ones; the method was immunoSEQ multiplex PCR. The sample lists around 240,000 clones; roughly 84% were seen once. Sequencing was performed on peripheral blood. Source of these receptors: a woman in her fifties or sixties with acute or convalescent COVID-19.

The chain links TRBV9 to TRBJ2-3; TRBD2 aligns across 7 bases. In germline, CDR1 is SGDLS, CDR2 YYNGEE. This CDR3 has 15 residues. The V and J ends lost 1 base and 4 bases, in that order; junction bases with no gene match: 6. The CDR3 region is CASSVSGTNPDTQYF. As DNA, the CDR3 is TGTGCCAGCAGCGTAAGCGGGACTAACCCAGATACGCAGTATTTT.

V is TRBV28 and J is TRBJ2-3; 10 nucleotides align to TRBD1. V was pared by 5 bases and J by 0 bases, with 5 bases of the junction left unmatched. Germline CDR1 reads MDHEN; CDR2 reads SYDVKM. This CDR3 comprises 16 residues. The CDR3 sequence is CASSPGTGASTDTQYF. The CDR3 DNA reads TGTGCCAGCAGTCCCGGGACAGGGGCTAGCACAGATACGCAGTATTTT. Supplemented by reference TRBV28 and TRBJ2-3, the full variable domain reads DVKVTQSSRYLVKRTGEKVFLECVQDMDHENMFWYRQDPGLGLRLIYFSYDVKMKEKGDIPEGYSVSREKKERFSLILESASTNQTSMYLCASSPGTGASTDTQYFGPGTRLTVL.

This chain links TRBV5-6 with TRBJ2-1, with D uncertain. The CDR3 is 14 amino acids. The V gene's germline CDR1 is SGHDT and CDR2 YYEEEE. Trimming stripped 4 bases from V and 2 bases from J, with 10 bases between. This CDR3 is CASSRANAYNEQFF. The DNA for the CDR3 is TGTGCCAGCAGCCGCGCGAACGCCTACAATGAGCAGTTCTTC. The full variable domain, in which reference TRBV5-6 and TRBJ2-1 provide the parts outside the CDR3, is DAGVTQSPTHLIKTRGQQVTLRCSPKSGHDTVSWYQQALGQGPQFIFQYYEEEERQRGNFPDRFSGHQFPNYSSELNVNALLLGDSALYLCASSRANAYNEQFFGPGTRLTVL.